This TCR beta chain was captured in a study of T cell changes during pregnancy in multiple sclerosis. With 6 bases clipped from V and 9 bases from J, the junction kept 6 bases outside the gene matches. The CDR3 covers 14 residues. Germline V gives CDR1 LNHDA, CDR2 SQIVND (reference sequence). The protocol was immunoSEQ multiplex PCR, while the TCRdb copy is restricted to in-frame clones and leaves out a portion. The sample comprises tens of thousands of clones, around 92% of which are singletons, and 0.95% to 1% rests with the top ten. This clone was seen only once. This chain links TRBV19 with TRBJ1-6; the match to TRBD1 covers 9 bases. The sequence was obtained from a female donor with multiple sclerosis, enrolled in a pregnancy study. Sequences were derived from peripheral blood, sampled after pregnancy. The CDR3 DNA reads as TGTGCCAGTAGCCTGGGACAGGGTGGTTCACCCCTCCACTTT. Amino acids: CASSLGQGGSPLHF. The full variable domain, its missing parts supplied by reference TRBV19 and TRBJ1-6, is DGGITQSPKYLFRKEGQNVTLSCEQNLNHDAMYWYRQDPGQGLRLIYYSQIVNDFQKGDIAEGYSVSREKKESFPLTVTSAQKNPTAFYLCASSLGQGGSPLHFGNGTRLTVT.